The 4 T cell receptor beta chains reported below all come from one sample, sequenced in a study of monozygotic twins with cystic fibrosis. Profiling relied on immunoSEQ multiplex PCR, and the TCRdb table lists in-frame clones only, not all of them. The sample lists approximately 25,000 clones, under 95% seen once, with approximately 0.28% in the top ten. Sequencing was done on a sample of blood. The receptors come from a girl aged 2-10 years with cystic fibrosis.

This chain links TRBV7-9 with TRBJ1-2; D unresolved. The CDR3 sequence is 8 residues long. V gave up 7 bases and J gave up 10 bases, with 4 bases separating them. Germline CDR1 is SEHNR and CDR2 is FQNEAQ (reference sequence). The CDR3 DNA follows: TGTGCCAGCAATTCCTACACCTTC. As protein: CASNSYTF.

DNA of the CDR3: TGCGCCAGCAGTCAATCGGAAGAGAACTACGAGCAGTACTTC. This sequence encodes CASSQSEENYEQYF. This chain connects TRBV23-1 to TRBJ2-7; D is ambiguous. TRBV23-1 has ORF status, its function being uncertain. This CDR3 has 14 amino acids. V was clipped by 0 bases and J by 3 bases, with 9 bases between them.

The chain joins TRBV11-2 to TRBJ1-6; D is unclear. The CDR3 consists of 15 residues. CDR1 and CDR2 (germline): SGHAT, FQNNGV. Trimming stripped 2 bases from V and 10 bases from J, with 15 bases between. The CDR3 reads CASSLSPDPISPLHF. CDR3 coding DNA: TGTGCCAGCAGCTTATCCCCTGACCCGATCTCACCCCTCCACTTT.

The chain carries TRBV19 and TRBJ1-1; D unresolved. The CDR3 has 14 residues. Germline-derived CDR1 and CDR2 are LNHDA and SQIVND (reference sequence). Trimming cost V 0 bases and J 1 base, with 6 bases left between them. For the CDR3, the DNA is TGTGCCAGTAGTATAGATCGGCCGAACACTGAAGCTTTCTTT. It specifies CASSIDRPNTEAFF.